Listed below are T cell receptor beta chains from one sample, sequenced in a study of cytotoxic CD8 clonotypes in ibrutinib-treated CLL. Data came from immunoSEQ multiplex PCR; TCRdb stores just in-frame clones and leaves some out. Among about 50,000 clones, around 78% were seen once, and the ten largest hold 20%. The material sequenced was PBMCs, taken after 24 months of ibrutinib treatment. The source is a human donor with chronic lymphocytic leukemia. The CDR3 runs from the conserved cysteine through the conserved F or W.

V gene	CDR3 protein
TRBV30	CAWSYRINEKLFF
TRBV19	CASSKGFLAGGDNEQFF
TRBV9	CASSVQGARGEKLFF
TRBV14	CASSQEYANEQFF
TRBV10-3	CAISRGLAEIEQYF
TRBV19	CASNGGQARNQPQHF
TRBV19	CASSITGMRSYNEQFF
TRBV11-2	CASSYQASSYNEQFF
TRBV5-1	CASSFQETQYF
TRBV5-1	CASTLGSGDNEQFF
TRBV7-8	CASSLVAETQYF
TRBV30	CAWSVRGTSQETQYF
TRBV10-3	CAARQGANNEQFF
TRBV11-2	CASTSGGGSGANVLTF
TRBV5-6	CASSFSTGWQPQHF
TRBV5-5	CASSLEGGRETQYF
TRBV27	CASSLKGGISGNTIYF
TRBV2	CASSGTATYYGYTF
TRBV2	CASSRDRVSGNTIYF
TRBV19	CASRDRPGLNYGYTF
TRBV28	CASSSGDKNIQYF
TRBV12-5	CASKREGIKPQHF
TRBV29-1	CSVEDSRGLGGYTF
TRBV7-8	CASSLRLGTGLFYEQYF
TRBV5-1	CASSSNLAGATQETQYF
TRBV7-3	CASSLAAYNEQFF
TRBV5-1	CASSLAGRGQSEKLFF
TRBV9	CASSPGTSGRAAETQYF
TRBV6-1	CASSELGTAISYEQYF
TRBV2	CASSEGYEFGSRKNYGYTF